This TCR beta chain originates from a study of blood T cell repertoires in COVID-19. The overall study: The United States, Italy and Spain were the sources of the acute and convalescent COVID-19 samples. The analysed material was cDNA or gDNA that came from T cells, B-cell-depleted T cells, or PBMCs.

The junction had 7 bases not matched to a gene; V was cut back by 2 bases and J by 8 bases. The CDR3 spans 14 residues. Germline lookup yields CDR1 SGHNT and CDR2 YYREEE (reference sequence). The Seattle patients joined while their infection was active and were tracked longitudinally afterward. In the original processing: Scientists estimated how many nucleated cells there were by amplifying reference gene primers. The protocol was immunoSEQ multiplex PCR, while the TCRdb copy is restricted to in-frame clones and leaves out a portion. The V and J calls and the clone size are those of that table, but D and trimming were determined from the DNA. The sample carries some 190,000 clones, 70% to 90% recorded once.

V is TRBV5-4 and J is TRBJ1-2; 9 nucleotides line up with TRBD1. The receptor comes from a man older than 75 with COVID-19, enrolled during active disease. Sequencing was done on a sample of peripheral blood. As DNA, the CDR3 is TGTGCCAGCAGCTTCCGGGACAGGGTAGGAGGCTACACCTTC. The encoded protein is CASSFRDRVGGYTF.